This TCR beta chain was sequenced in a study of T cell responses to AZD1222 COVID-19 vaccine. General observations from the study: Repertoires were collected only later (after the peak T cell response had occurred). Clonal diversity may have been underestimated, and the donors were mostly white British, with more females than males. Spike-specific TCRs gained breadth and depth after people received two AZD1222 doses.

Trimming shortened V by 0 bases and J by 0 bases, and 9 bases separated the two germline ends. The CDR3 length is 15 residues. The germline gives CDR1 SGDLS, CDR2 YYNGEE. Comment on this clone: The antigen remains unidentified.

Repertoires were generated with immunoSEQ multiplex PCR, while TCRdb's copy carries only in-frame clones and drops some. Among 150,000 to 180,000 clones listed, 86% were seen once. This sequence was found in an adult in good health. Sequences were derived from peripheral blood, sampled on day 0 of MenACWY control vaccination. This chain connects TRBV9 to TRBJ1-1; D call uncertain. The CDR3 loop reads CASSVGPELNTEAFF. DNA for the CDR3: TGTGCCAGCAGCGTAGGTCCGGAATTGAACACTGAAGCTTTCTTT.